There are a few counts of the clone carrying this T cell receptor beta chain. What it binds is unknown. Cells sorted as Tregs were CD4+, CD25+ and CD127-/low. Study observations and caveats: The TCR gene usage of tumor memory CD4+ T cells clustered together with blood and lymph node memory CD4+ cells and with lymph node naive CD4+ cells.

The CDR3 runs to 16 residues. Trimming cost V 3 bases and J 4 bases, with 17 bases left between them. The V gene's germline CDR1 is SGHRS and CDR2 YFSETQ. Full-length variable regions came from constant-region reverse primers plus semi-nested Nested Universal Primer A PCR. TCRdb passed the 5' RACE reads through MiXCR, listing each CDR3 protein once. The sample contains about 59,000 distinct CDR3 sequences, less than 25% of which appear only once. This clonotype was obtained from a female donor with breast cancer. The sample was tumor-infiltrating Tregs sorted from the breast tumor. V usage is TRBV5-1 and J usage is TRBJ1-3; D gene uncertain. CDR3 bases: TGCGCCAGCAGCTCCCTACATGCAACGATGGGAAACACCATATATTTT. Translated: CASSSLHATMGNTIYF.